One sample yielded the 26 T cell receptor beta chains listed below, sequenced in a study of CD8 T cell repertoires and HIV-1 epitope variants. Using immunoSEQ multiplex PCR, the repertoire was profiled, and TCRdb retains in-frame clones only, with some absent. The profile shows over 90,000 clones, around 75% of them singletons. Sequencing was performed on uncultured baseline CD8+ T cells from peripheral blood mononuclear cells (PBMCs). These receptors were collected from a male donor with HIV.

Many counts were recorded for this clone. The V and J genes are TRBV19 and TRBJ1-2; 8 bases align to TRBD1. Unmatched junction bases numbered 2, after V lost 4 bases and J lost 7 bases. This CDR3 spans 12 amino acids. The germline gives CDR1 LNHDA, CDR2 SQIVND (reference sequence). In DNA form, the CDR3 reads TGTGCCAGTAGTACAGGGGGCGGTGGCTACACCTTC. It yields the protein CASSTGGGGYTF.

CDR3 sequence (DNA): TGCAGCGTTCAGGAGAGCTCTGGAAACACCATATATTTT. Its translation is CSVQESSGNTIYF. This rearrangement joins TRBV29-1 to TRBJ1-3; D is unclear. Trimming took off 5 bases at V and 0 bases at J, with 8 bases between the two ends. The germline V gene encodes CDR1 SQVTM and CDR2 ANQGSEA. The CDR3 runs 13 residues.

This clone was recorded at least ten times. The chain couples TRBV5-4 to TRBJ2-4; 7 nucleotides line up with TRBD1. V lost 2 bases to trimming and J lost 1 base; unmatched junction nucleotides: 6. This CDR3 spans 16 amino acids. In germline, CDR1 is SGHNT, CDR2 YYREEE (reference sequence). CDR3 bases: TGTGCCAGCAGCTTAGACAGGGCAGGTGCCAAAAACATTCAGTACTTC. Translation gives CASSLDRAGAKNIQYF.

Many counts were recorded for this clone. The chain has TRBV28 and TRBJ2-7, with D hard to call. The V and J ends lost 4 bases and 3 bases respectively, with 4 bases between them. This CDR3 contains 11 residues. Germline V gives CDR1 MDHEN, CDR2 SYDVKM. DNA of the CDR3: TGTGCCAGCAGTTCCAACTACGAGCAGTACTTC. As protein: CASSSNYEQYF.

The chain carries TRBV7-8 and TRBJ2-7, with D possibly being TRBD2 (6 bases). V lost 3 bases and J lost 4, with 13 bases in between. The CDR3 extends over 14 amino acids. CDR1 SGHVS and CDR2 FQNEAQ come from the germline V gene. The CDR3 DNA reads TGTGCCAGCAGCTTGGGACTTTCGGGATACGAGCAGTACTTC. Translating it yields CASSLGLSGYEQYF.

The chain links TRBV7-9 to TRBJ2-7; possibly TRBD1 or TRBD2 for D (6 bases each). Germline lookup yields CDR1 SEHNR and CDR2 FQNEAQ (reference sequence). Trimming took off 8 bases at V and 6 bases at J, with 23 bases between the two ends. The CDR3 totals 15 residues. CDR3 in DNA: TGTGCCAGCGGGGGAAATGGGGGGCAAGGCCGCGAGCAGTACTTC. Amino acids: CASGGNGGQGREQYF.

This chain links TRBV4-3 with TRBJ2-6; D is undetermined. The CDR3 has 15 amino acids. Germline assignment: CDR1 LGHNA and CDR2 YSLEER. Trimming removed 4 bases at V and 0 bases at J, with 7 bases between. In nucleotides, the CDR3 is TGCGCCAGCAGCCCCGACATCTCTGGGGCCAACGTCCTGACTTTC. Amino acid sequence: CASSPDISGANVLTF.

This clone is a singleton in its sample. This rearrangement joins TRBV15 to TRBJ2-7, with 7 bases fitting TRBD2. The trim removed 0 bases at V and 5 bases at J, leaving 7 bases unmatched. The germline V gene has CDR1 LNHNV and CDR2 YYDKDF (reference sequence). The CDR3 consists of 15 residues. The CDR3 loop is CATSRDLTGGNEQYF. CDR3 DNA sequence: TGTGCCACCAGCAGAGATCTCACGGGAGGAAACGAGCAGTACTTC.

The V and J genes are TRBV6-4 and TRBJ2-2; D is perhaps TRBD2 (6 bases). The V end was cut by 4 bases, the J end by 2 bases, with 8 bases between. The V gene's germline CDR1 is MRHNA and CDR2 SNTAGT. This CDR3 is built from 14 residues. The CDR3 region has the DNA TGTGCCAGCAGTGGGGACTTCAACACCGGGGAGCTGTTTTTT. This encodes CASSGDFNTGELFF.

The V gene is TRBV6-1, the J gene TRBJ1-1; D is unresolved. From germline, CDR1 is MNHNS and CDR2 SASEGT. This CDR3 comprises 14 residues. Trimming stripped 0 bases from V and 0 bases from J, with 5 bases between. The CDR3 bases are TGTGCCAGCAGTGAAGCGATTATGAACACTGAAGCTTTCTTT. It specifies CASSEAIMNTEAFF.

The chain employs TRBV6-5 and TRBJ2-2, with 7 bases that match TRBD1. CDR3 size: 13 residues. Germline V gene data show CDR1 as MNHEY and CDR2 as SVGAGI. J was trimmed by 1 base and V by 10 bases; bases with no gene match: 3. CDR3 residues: CATRTGNTGELFF. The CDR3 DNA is TGTGCCACCAGGACAGGGAACACCGGGGAGCTGTTTTTT.

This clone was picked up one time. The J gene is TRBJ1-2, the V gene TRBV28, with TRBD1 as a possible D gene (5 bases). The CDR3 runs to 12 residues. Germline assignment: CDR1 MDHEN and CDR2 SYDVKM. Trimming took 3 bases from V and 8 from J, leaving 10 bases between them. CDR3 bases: TGTGCCAGCAGTTTGAGAGGGGAAGGCTACACCTTC. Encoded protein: CASSLRGEGYTF.

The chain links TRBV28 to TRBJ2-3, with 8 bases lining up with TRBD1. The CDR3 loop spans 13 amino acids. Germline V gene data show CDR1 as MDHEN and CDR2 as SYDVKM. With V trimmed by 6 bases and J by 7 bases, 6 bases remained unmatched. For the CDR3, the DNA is TGTGCCAGCAGGGGGACAGGAAAGAATACGCAGTATTTT. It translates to CASRGTGKNTQYF.

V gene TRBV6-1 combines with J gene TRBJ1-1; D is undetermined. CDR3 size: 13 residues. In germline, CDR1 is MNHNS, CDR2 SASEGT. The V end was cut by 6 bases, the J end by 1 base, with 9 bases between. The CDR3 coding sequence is TGTGCCAGCAGAGGAGAATGGAACACTGAAGCTTTCTTT. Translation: CASRGEWNTEAFF.

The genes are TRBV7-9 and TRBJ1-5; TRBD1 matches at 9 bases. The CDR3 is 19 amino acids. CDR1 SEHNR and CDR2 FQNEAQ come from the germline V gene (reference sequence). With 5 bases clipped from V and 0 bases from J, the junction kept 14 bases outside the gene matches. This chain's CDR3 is CASSHHRGPGADSNQPQHF. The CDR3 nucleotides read TGTGCCAGCAGCCACCACAGGGGGCCAGGGGCAGATAGCAATCAGCCCCAGCATTTT. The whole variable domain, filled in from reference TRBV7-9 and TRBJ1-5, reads DTGVSQNPRHKITKRGQNVTFRCDPISEHNRLYWYRQTLGQGPEFLTYFQNEAQLEKSRLLSDRFSAERPKGSFSTLEIQRTEQGDSAMYLCASSHHRGPGADSNQPQHFGDGTRLSIL.

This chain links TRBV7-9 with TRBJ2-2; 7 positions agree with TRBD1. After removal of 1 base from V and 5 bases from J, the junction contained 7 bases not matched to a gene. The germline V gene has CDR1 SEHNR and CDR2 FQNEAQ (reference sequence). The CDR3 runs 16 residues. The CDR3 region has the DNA TGTGCCAGCAGCTTAGATCGAGGGGGCTCTACCGGGGAGCTGTTTTTT. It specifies CASSLDRGGSTGELFF.

CDR3: CASSVLVDGYTF. CDR3 nucleotide sequence: TGTGCCAGCAGCGTATTGGTCGATGGCTACACCTTC. V usage is TRBV9 and J usage is TRBJ1-2; D not certain. The CDR3 totals 12 residues. The V gene lost 1 base and the J gene lost 6 bases, with 7 bases spanning the gap. Germline values: CDR1 SGDLS, CDR2 YYNGEE.

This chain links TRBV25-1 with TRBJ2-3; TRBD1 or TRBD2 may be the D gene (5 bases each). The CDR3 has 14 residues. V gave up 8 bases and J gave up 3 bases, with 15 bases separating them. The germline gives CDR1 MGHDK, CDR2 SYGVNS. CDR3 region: CASEGQYVTDTQYF. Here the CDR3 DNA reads TGTGCCAGCGAGGGGCAGTATGTGACAGATACGCAGTATTTT.

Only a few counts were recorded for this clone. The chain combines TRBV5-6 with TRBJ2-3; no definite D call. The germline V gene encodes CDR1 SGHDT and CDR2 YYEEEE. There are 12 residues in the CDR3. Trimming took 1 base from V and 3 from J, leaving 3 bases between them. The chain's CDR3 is CASSLLTDTQYF. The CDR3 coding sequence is TGTGCCAGCAGCTTGTTAACAGATACGCAGTATTTT.

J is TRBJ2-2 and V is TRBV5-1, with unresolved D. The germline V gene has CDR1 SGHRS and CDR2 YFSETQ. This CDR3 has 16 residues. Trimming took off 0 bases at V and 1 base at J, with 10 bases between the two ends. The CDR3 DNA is TGCGCCAGCAGCTTGGAGCGACGACTGAACACCGGGGAGCTGTTTTTT. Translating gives CASSLERRLNTGELFF.

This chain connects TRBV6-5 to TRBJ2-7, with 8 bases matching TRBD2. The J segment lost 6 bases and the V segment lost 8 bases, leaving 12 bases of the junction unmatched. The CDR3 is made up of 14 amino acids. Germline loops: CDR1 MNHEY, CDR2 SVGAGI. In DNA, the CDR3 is TGTGCCAGCCTACCGGCGGGAGGTTCAGGCGAGCAGTACTTC. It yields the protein CASLPAGGSGEQYF.

The CDR3 here is CASRVGRAADTQYF. The CDR3 DNA is TGTGCCAGCAGGGTCGGGAGGGCCGCAGATACGCAGTATTTT. V usage is TRBV25-1 and J usage is TRBJ2-3; 8 positions agree with TRBD2. CDR1 is MGHDK, CDR2 SYGVNS, per germline. With V trimmed by 6 bases and J by 4 bases, 6 bases remained unmatched. This CDR3 is 14 amino acids long.

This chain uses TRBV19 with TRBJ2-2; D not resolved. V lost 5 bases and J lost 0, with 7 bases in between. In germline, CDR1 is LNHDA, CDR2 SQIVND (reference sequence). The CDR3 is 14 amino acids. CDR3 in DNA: TGTGCCAGTAGTCAGAGCGCGAACACCGGGGAGCTGTTTTTT. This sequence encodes CASSQSANTGELFF.

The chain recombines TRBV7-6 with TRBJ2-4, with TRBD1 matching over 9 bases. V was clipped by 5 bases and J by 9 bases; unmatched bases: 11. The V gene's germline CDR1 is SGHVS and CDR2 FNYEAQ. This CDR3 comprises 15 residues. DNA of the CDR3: TGTGCCAGCAGCACCGGGACAGGGCAGTTCGGCATTCAGTACTTC. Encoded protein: CASSTGTGQFGIQYF.

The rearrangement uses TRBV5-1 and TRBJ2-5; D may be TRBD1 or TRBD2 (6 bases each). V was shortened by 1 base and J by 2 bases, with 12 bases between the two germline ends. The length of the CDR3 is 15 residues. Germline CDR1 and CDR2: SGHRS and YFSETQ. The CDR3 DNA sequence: TGCGCCAGCAGCTTGTTGGGGGGCCAGCAAGAGACCCAGTACTTC. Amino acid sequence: CASSLLGGQQETQYF.

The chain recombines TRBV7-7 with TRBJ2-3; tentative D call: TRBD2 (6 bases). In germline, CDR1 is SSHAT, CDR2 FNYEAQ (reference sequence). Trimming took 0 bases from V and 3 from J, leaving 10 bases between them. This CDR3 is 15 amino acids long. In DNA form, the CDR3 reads TGTGCCAGCAGCTTAGCGGGGGGTAGGACAGATACGCAGTATTTT. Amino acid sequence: CASSLAGGRTDTQYF.